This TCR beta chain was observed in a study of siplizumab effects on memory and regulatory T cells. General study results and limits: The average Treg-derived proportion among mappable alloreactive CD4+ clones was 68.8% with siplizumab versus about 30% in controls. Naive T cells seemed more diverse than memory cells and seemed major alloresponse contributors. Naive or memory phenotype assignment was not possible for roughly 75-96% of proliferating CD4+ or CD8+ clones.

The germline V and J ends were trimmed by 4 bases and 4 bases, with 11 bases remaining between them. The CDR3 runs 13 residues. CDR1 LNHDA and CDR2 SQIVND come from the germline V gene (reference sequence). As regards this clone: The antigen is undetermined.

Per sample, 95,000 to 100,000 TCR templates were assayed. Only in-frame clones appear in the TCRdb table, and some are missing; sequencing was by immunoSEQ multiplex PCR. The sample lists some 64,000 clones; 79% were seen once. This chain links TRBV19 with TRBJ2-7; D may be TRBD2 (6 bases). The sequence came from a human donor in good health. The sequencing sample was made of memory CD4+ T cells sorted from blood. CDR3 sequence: CASSTNGGYEQYF. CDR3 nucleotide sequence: TGTGCCAGTAGTACAAACGGGGGTTACGAGCAGTACTTC.